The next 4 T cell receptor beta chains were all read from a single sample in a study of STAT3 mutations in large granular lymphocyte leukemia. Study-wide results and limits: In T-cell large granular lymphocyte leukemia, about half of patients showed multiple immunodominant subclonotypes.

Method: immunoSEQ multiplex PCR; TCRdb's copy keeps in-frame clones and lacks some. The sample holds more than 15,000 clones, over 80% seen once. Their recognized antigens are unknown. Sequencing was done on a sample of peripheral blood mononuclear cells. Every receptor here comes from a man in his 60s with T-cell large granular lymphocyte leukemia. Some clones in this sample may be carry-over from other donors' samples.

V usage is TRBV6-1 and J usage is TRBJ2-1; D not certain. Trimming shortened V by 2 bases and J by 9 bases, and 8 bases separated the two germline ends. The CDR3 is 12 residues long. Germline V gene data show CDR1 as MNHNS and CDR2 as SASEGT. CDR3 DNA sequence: TGTGCCAGCAGTGAAAACTTGAGTGAGCAGTTCTTC. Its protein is CASSENLSEQFF.

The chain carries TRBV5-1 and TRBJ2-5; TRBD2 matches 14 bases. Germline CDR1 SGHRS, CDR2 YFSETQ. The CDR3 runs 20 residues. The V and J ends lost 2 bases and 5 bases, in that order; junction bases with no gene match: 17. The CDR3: CASSFLGTSGSGSSGETQYF. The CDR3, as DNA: TGCGCCAGCAGCTTCCTCGGGACTAGCGGGAGCGGGTCTAGCGGGGAGACCCAGTACTTC.

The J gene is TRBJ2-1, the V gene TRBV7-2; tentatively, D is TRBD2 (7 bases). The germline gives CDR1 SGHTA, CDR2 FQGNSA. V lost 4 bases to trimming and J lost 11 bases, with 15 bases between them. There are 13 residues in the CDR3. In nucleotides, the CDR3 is TGTGCCAGCAGCTCCCAAACAGGGACTAAGCAGTTCTTC. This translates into CASSSQTGTKQFF.

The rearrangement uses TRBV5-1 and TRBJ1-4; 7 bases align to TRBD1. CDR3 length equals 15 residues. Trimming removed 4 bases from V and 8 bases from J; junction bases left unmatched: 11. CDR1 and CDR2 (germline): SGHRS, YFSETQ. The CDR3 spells CASSLGTAGEEKLFF. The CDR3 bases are TGCGCCAGCAGCCTCGGGACAGCCGGCGAAGAAAAACTGTTTTTT.